This is a list of T cell receptor beta chains from one sample in a study of blood T cells in healthy people across ages. A single record per CDR3 protein comes from TCRdb applying MiXCR to the 5' RACE reads. The data hold 1.5 million to 2 million distinct CDR3 sequences, with roughly 28% observed a single time. Material for sequencing was blood. The receptor source for this set is a woman aged 25 to 39 in good health. The CDR3 runs from the conserved cysteine through the conserved F or W. The D gene is left open where the match is weak. Only part of the rows carry a size: once, few, many, or a class if the clone is expanded.

d_gene: -
v_gene: TRBV2
abundance: few
j_gene: TRBJ2-6
CDR3nt: TGTGCCATAAAGGGGACGGGCAGCTCTGGGGCCAACGTCCTGACTTTC
CDR3aa: CAIKGTGSSGANVLTF

d_gene: -
v_gene: TRBV7-9
abundance: -
j_gene: TRBJ2-6
CDR3nt: TGTGCCAGCAGTCCAGGTTATGGGGCCAACGTCCTGACTTTC
CDR3aa: CASSPGYGANVLTF

d_gene: TRBD1
v_gene: TRBV7-9
abundance: -
j_gene: TRBJ2-6
CDR3nt: TGTGCCAGCAGCCCTGGTTGGACAGGGGGCTTTCCTGGGGCCAACGTCCTGACTTTC
CDR3aa: CASSPGWTGGFPGANVLTF

d_gene: TRBD2
v_gene: TRBV2
abundance: few
j_gene: TRBJ2-7
CDR3nt: TGTGCCAGCAGTTACTCAAGCGGGATAATAACCTACGAGCAGTACTTC
CDR3aa: CASSYSSGIITYEQYF

d_gene: -
v_gene: TRBV20-1
abundance: few
j_gene: TRBJ1-2
CDR3nt: TGCAGTGCTAGAGATCCGGGATCCTACACCTTC
CDR3aa: CSARDPGSYTF

d_gene: -
v_gene: TRBV6-5
abundance: few
j_gene: TRBJ1-2
CDR3nt: TGTGCCAGCAGTTTCGGGGGGCAAGGTGGCTATGGCTACACCTTC
CDR3aa: CASSFGGQGGYGYTF

d_gene: -
v_gene: TRBV5-1
abundance: many
j_gene: TRBJ2-7
CDR3nt: TGCGCCAGCAGCTCCGGGACCGCGTCCTACGAGCAGTACTTC
CDR3aa: CASSSGTASYEQYF

d_gene: -
v_gene: TRBV7-9
abundance: -
j_gene: TRBJ2-1
CDR3nt: TGTGCCAGCAGCTTAGTAGAGGGGGGGGTCTACAATGAGCAGTTCTTC
CDR3aa: CASSLVEGGVYNEQFF

d_gene: -
v_gene: TRBV20-1
abundance: -
j_gene: TRBJ2-5
CDR3nt: TGCAGTGCTAGATGGAGGGACCAAGAGACCCAGTACTTC
CDR3aa: CSARWRDQETQYF

d_gene: -
v_gene: TRBV7-9
abundance: few
j_gene: TRBJ2-3
CDR3nt: TGTGCCAGCAGCTTAGTGGTGCTAGCAGAGGATACGCAGTATTTT
CDR3aa: CASSLVVLAEDTQYF

d_gene: -
v_gene: TRBV18
abundance: -
j_gene: TRBJ2-5
CDR3nt: TGTGCCAGCTCACATAGGACACAAGAGACCCAGTACTTC
CDR3aa: CASSHRTQETQYF

d_gene: -
v_gene: TRBV7-2
abundance: few
j_gene: TRBJ1-2
CDR3nt: TGTGCCAGCAGCAGCGACCGTGAAATATATGGCTACACCTTC
CDR3aa: CASSSDREIYGYTF

d_gene: TRBD1
v_gene: TRBV6-5
abundance: many
j_gene: TRBJ2-7
CDR3nt: TGTGCCAGCAGGCAGGGACAGATTTACGAGCAGTACTTC
CDR3aa: CASRQGQIYEQYF

d_gene: TRBD2
v_gene: TRBV7-6
abundance: few
j_gene: TRBJ2-5
CDR3nt: TGTGCCAGCAGCTCCGGAGCGGGAGGGGAGACCCAGTACTTC
CDR3aa: CASSSGAGGETQYF

d_gene: -
v_gene: TRBV2
abundance: -
j_gene: TRBJ1-1
CDR3nt: TGTGCCAGCATGGAAGGCGTGAACACTGAAGCTTTCTTT
CDR3aa: CASMEGVNTEAFF

d_gene: -
v_gene: TRBV20-1
abundance: many
j_gene: TRBJ2-5
CDR3nt: TGCAGTCCGGGGGGCAGGGAGACCCAGTACTTC
CDR3aa: CSPGGRETQYF

d_gene: -
v_gene: TRBV7-3
abundance: few
j_gene: TRBJ2-3
CDR3nt: TGTGCCAGCAGCCCCCGTGAGGGGATTACAGATACGCAGTATTTT
CDR3aa: CASSPREGITDTQYF

d_gene: TRBD2
v_gene: TRBV12-3/TRBV12-4
abundance: few
j_gene: TRBJ2-7
CDR3nt: TGTGCCAGCAGTAGGTCTAGCGGGGCGAGGGAGCAGTACTTC
CDR3aa: CASSRSSGAREQYF

d_gene: -
v_gene: TRBV27
abundance: -
j_gene: TRBJ2-1
CDR3nt: TGTGCCAGCAGTTGGGGGGCTAGCCTTGAGCAGTTCTTC
CDR3aa: CASSWGASLEQFF

d_gene: TRBD1
v_gene: TRBV9
abundance: -
j_gene: TRBJ2-5
CDR3nt: TGTGCCAGCAGCGTAGAGGGGGCTAAGACCCAGTACTTC
CDR3aa: CASSVEGAKTQYF

d_gene: -
v_gene: TRBV10-3
abundance: many
j_gene: TRBJ2-7
CDR3nt: TGTGCCATCAGTGAGTCGAAGTCCTACGAGCAGTACTTC
CDR3aa: CAISESKSYEQYF

d_gene: -
v_gene: TRBV29-1
abundance: few
j_gene: TRBJ2-1
CDR3nt: TGCAGCGTTGTTGTGACAGCTCCTGAAAATGAGCAGTTCTTC
CDR3aa: CSVVVTAPENEQFF

d_gene: -
v_gene: TRBV7-9
abundance: few
j_gene: TRBJ2-7
CDR3nt: TGTGCCAGCAGCTTACTGCTCCCCTACGAGCAGTACTTC
CDR3aa: CASSLLLPYEQYF

d_gene: -
v_gene: TRBV7-9
abundance: -
j_gene: TRBJ1-1
CDR3nt: TGTGCCAGCAGCTTAACACAAGACACTGAAGCTTTCTTT
CDR3aa: CASSLTQDTEAFF

d_gene: -
v_gene: TRBV7-2
abundance: -
j_gene: TRBJ2-3
CDR3nt: TGTGCCAGCAGCTCCCTAGGGGGGGGTGGTACAGATACGCAGTATTTT
CDR3aa: CASSSLGGGGTDTQYF

d_gene: -
v_gene: TRBV18
abundance: -
j_gene: TRBJ2-5
CDR3nt: TGTGCCAGCTCACCGGATCAGGGATCTCATGAGACCCAGTACTTC
CDR3aa: CASSPDQGSHETQYF

d_gene: -
v_gene: TRBV20-1
abundance: -
j_gene: TRBJ2-1
CDR3nt: TGCAGTGCTGGTGGGGGATTTGACTACAATGAGCAGTTCTTC
CDR3aa: CSAGGGFDYNEQFF

d_gene: TRBD2
v_gene: TRBV3-1
abundance: -
j_gene: TRBJ2-7
CDR3nt: TGTGCCAGCAGCCAAAGCGGGGTTCCCTACGAGCAGTACTTC
CDR3aa: CASSQSGVPYEQYF

d_gene: -
v_gene: TRBV7-2
abundance: -
j_gene: TRBJ1-6
CDR3nt: TGTGCCAGCAGCCTGGGGGCCAGGGGTCAGTCACCCCTCCACTTT
CDR3aa: CASSLGARGQSPLHF

d_gene: -
v_gene: TRBV20-1
abundance: -
j_gene: TRBJ1-1
CDR3nt: TGCAGTGTCCGCCCCCCGGAGAACACTGAAGCTTTCTTT
CDR3aa: CSVRPPENTEAFF

d_gene: -
v_gene: TRBV5-4
abundance: few
j_gene: TRBJ1-2
CDR3nt: TGTGCCAGCAGCTCCCAAACAGGGTCGGGGGGCTATGGCTACACCTTC
CDR3aa: CASSSQTGSGGYGYTF

d_gene: -
v_gene: TRBV19
abundance: -
j_gene: TRBJ2-1
CDR3nt: TGTGCCAGTAGTATGAGCTCCTACAATGAGCAGTTCTTC
CDR3aa: CASSMSSYNEQFF

d_gene: -
v_gene: TRBV27
abundance: few
j_gene: TRBJ2-7
CDR3nt: TGTGCCAGGGGGGGCGGGGGCTTGAGCTCCTACGAGCAGTACTTC
CDR3aa: CARGGGGLSSYEQYF

d_gene: -
v_gene: TRBV18
abundance: many
j_gene: TRBJ2-1
CDR3nt: TGTGCCAGCAGCCCAGGTGTCGACAATGAGCAGTTCTTC
CDR3aa: CASSPGVDNEQFF

d_gene: TRBD2
v_gene: TRBV12-5
abundance: few
j_gene: TRBJ2-5
CDR3nt: TGTGCTAGTGGTCGGACTAGCGGGGGGATCCAAGAGACCCAGTACTTC
CDR3aa: CASGRTSGGIQETQYF

d_gene: -
v_gene: TRBV10-3
abundance: many
j_gene: TRBJ2-1
CDR3nt: TGTGCCATCAGAGCTCCCCAGTACAATGAGCAGTTCTTC
CDR3aa: CAIRAPQYNEQFF

d_gene: -
v_gene: TRBV30
abundance: once
j_gene: TRBJ2-3
CDR3nt: TGTGCCTGGAGTGTAGGCTTAGTTACAGATACGCAGTATTTT
CDR3aa: CAWSVGLVTDTQYF

d_gene: TRBD1
v_gene: TRBV27
abundance: few
j_gene: TRBJ1-2
CDR3nt: TGTGCCAGCAGTTCGACAGGGTTTGGAAACTATGGCTACACCTTC
CDR3aa: CASSSTGFGNYGYTF

d_gene: TRBD2
v_gene: TRBV6-9
abundance: -
j_gene: TRBJ2-1
CDR3nt: TGTGCCAGCGTTGGACTAGCGGGGGGCAATGAGCAGTTCTTC
CDR3aa: CASVGLAGGNEQFF

d_gene: -
v_gene: TRBV7-9
abundance: -
j_gene: TRBJ2-3
CDR3nt: TGTGCCAGCAGCTCGAGCGCGGACAACACAGATACGCAGTATTTT
CDR3aa: CASSSSADNTDTQYF

d_gene: -
v_gene: TRBV6-6
abundance: few
j_gene: TRBJ1-2
CDR3nt: TGTGCCAGCAGTTACTCACTCGGGGGAACGGAAGGCTACACCTTC
CDR3aa: CASSYSLGGTEGYTF

d_gene: -
v_gene: TRBV29-1
abundance: -
j_gene: TRBJ2-5
CDR3nt: TGCAGCGTGGAAGACTGGCAGGGAGAGACCCAGTACTTC
CDR3aa: CSVEDWQGETQYF

d_gene: -
v_gene: TRBV20-1
abundance: -
j_gene: TRBJ2-3
CDR3nt: TGCAGTGCGCGGTCACTCACAGATACGCAGTATTTT
CDR3aa: CSARSLTDTQYF

d_gene: -
v_gene: TRBV7-9
abundance: once
j_gene: TRBJ1-2
CDR3nt: TGTGCCGGCAGCTTAGCAGATAACTATGGCTACACCTTC
CDR3aa: CAGSLADNYGYTF

d_gene: -
v_gene: TRBV12-3/TRBV12-4
abundance: -
j_gene: TRBJ2-3
CDR3nt: TGTGCCACGAGTTGGGGACGGACCACAGATACGCAGTATTTT
CDR3aa: CATSWGRTTDTQYF

d_gene: TRBD2
v_gene: TRBV29-1
abundance: -
j_gene: TRBJ2-5
CDR3nt: TGCAGCGTCATAGCGGGAGAGAATCGAGAGACCCAGTACTTC
CDR3aa: CSVIAGENRETQYF

d_gene: -
v_gene: TRBV2
abundance: -
j_gene: TRBJ1-1
CDR3nt: TGTGCCAGCAGTGAAGGGGGGCGTGCTGAAGCTTTCTTT
CDR3aa: CASSEGGRAEAFF

d_gene: -
v_gene: TRBV5-1
abundance: few
j_gene: TRBJ1-1
CDR3nt: TGCGCCAGCAGCAGTTCAGGGAGGAAAACTGAAGCTTTCTTT
CDR3aa: CASSSSGRKTEAFF

d_gene: -
v_gene: TRBV5-1
abundance: -
j_gene: TRBJ2-1
CDR3nt: TGCGCCAGCAGCTTTCCGGGACGGGGGCATGAGCAGTTCTTC
CDR3aa: CASSFPGRGHEQFF

d_gene: TRBD2
v_gene: TRBV4-3
abundance: many
j_gene: TRBJ2-7
CDR3nt: TGCGCCAGCAGCCAAGTAGCGGGAGTTGGGTACGAGCAGTACTTC
CDR3aa: CASSQVAGVGYEQYF

d_gene: TRBD1
v_gene: TRBV5-1
abundance: -
j_gene: TRBJ1-1
CDR3nt: TGCGCCAGCACCATAGGGACAGGGGGAGACACTGAAGCTTTCTTT
CDR3aa: CASTIGTGGDTEAFF